A single TCR beta chain is shown here with its context. Its antigen is still unknown. CDR1 and CDR2 from the germline V gene are MNHEY and SMNVEV (reference sequence). CDR3 length equals 14 residues. The germline V and J ends were trimmed by 1 base and 4 bases, with 11 bases remaining between them. This entry is derived from a study of graft-versus-host responses after intestinal transplantation. Across the study: Those transplanted obtained multivisceral, liver-intestinal, or isolated intestinal grafts. Following induction with anti-thymocyte globulin, all recipients were given tacrolimus and steroids for around three years. Notes on the study in general: GvH clones appeared in recipient marrow, some first in ileum or blood.

Produced via immunoSEQ multiplex PCR; TCRdb's table is partial and in-frame only. The profile shows some 140,000 clones, about 93% of them singletons. The sample consisted of unstimulated CD4+ T cells sorted from spleen or lymph node cells, taken before intestinal transplant. The rearrangement links TRBV27 to TRBJ2-7; weak D call: TRBD2 (6 bases). The sequence came from a human donor who received an intestinal transplant. CDR3 nucleotides: TGTGCCAGCAGTTTATATTCGGGGGAATACGAGCAGTACTTC. Protein: CASSLYSGEYEQYF.